Sequencing of this T cell receptor beta chain was carried out in a study of T-cell reconstitution after alpha-beta-depleted transplantation in children. Worth noting for this clonotype: The antigen is unknown.

The CDR3 extends over 15 amino acids. In germline, CDR1 is SGHTA, CDR2 FQGNSA. V lost 1 base and J 6 bases, leaving 13 bases between the germline ends. Molecular barcoding with unique molecular identifiers was used for the TCRbeta library. TCRdb recomputed calls from the PCR reads with MiXCR, one row per CDR3 protein. The sample yields tens of thousands of distinct CDR3 sequences, 40% to 60% seen once. Points from the study as a whole: Certain patients had high TCRbeta diversity at day 60, and it came from recipient T cells and thymic progenitors that survived. Reported findings indicate that, about two months after transplant, alpha-beta T cells came from several hundred expanded clones, which were derived from non-depleted graft cells. Newly produced T cells mostly accounted for T-cell counts and diversity one year post-transplant.

This clonotype was sampled from a boy younger than two with SCID, due to receive a stem cell transplant. Sequencing was performed on peripheral blood, taken before TCRalphabeta/CD19-depleted stem cell transplant. The V gene is TRBV7-2, the J gene TRBJ2-1; D unresolved. This chain's CDR3 is CASSLEVGRANEQFF. The CDR3 bases are TGTGCCAGCAGCTTAGAGGTAGGGCGCGCCAATGAGCAGTTCTTC.